This entry features one T cell receptor beta chain sequence. The data are from a study of T-cell memory formation after mild COVID-19. TCRdb independently ran MiXCR on the 5' RACE reads; one entry per CDR3 protein. The profile shows roughly 68,000 distinct CDR3 sequences, approximately 16% of them singletons. CDR3 size: 14 residues. Trimming removed 7 bases at V and 3 bases at J, with 12 bases between. The germline V gene has CDR1 SGHTA and CDR2 FQGTGA. J is TRBJ2-2 and V is TRBV7-3, with a possible D match to TRBD2 (6 bases). The sample consisted of PBMCs or a T cell subset sorted from them (not recorded which). The source is an adult woman who had mild COVID-19 (a few samples of this study predate the infection). Cell type and time point are not known. CDR3 sequence reads: CASTSPGDTGELFF. The CDR3 coding sequence is TGTGCCAGCACCTCCCCGGGGGACACCGGGGAGCTGTTTTTT. The complete variable domain, with remaining parts taken from reference TRBV7-3 and TRBJ2-2, reads GAGVSQTPSNKVTEKGKYVELRCDPISGHTALYWYRQSLGQGPEFLIYFQGTGAADDSGLPNDRFFAVRPEGSVSTLKIQRTERGDSAVYLCASTSPGDTGELFFGEGSRLTVL.